This T cell receptor (beta chain) is drawn from a study of OX40 agonist ivuxolimab in advanced cancers. About the study: The patients got ivuxolimab, which is an agonistic anti-OX40 (CD134) antibody. Patients with hepatocellular carcinoma, melanoma, renal cell or head and neck cancer made up the dose-escalation patients. Treatment received earlier with anti-PD-1, anti-PD-L1 or anti-CTLA-4 agents was allowed, and over 30% had some. Broader study findings: Fewer expanded clones were found on average in CD4+ than in CD8+ T cells.

The CDR3 runs to 17 residues. V shed 3 bases and J 7 bases; nucleotides not matched to a gene: 12. Per the germline V gene, CDR1 is LGHNA and CDR2 is YSLEER. Sequenced by immunoSEQ multiplex PCR; TCRdb stores in-frame clones only, minus some. The sample has around 74,000 clones; about 84% are singletons. As to this clone: Its matching antigen is unknown.

The chain is built from TRBV4-3 and TRBJ1-3; the match to TRBD1 covers 10 bases. Sequencing was performed on CD4+ or CD8+ T cells sorted from blood, taken in a trial of the OX40 agonist ivuxolimab. The source of this sequence is an adult with an advanced solid tumor such as melanoma, head and neck, liver or kidney cancer. The CDR3 is CASSHRKGTGDQNTIYF. CDR3 DNA sequence: TGCGCCAGCAGCCATCGAAAAGGGACAGGGGATCAGAACACCATATATTTT.